The 16 T cell receptor beta chains reported below all come from one sample, sequenced in a study of blood T cell repertoires in COVID-19. Method: immunoSEQ multiplex PCR; TCRdb's copy keeps in-frame clones and lacks some. The sample records about 220,000 clones, 75% to 85% being singletons. Sequences were obtained from peripheral blood. These receptors originate from a woman in her 70s with COVID-19, enrolled during active disease.

The chain links TRBV6-2 or TRBV6-3 to TRBJ1-1, with a tentative D call TRBD1 (5 bases). V gave up 5 bases and J gave up 0 bases, with 7 bases separating them. This CDR3 is 13 amino acids long. Per the germline V gene, CDR1 is MNHEY and CDR2 is SVGEGT. The CDR3 here is CASSIQVNTEAFF. CDR3 coding DNA: TGTGCCAGCAGTATACAGGTGAACACTGAAGCTTTCTTT.

This chain links TRBV6-2 or TRBV6-3 with TRBJ1-2, with D possibly matching TRBD1 (5 bases). Between the trimmed V and J ends, which lost 4 bases and 8 bases, there was a span of 20 bases. CDR1 is MNHEY and CDR2 is SVGEGT in the germline V gene. The CDR3 has 15 amino acids. The CDR3 sequence: CASSFPLPAPGGYTF. CDR3 nucleotides: TGTGCCAGCAGTTTCCCCCTACCGGCACCAGGGGGCTACACCTTC.

This sequence joins TRBV15 and TRBJ2-1, with 10 bases fitting TRBD1. The CDR3 spans 16 residues. Per the germline V gene, CDR1 is LNHNV and CDR2 is YYDKDF (reference sequence). The V and J ends lost 2 bases and 6 bases, in that order; junction bases with no gene match: 7. Written as DNA, the CDR3 is TGTGCCACCAGCAGAACCTCTCGGACAGGGGGCAATGAGCAGTTCTTC. Translating it yields CATSRTSRTGGNEQFF.

This chain links TRBV7-2 with TRBJ2-1; a weak D match, TRBD1 (6 bases). Trimming shortened V by 0 bases and J by 12 bases, and 24 bases separated the two germline ends. CDR1 is SGHTA, CDR2 FQGNSA, per germline. This CDR3 region has 17 residues. The chain's CDR3 is CASSLAGRGLHTAAQFF. The CDR3 DNA sequence: TGTGCCAGCAGCTTAGCGGGCAGGGGCCTTCACACCGCCGCGCAGTTCTTC.

V is TRBV7-3 and J is TRBJ2-1; 14 bases line up with TRBD2. The CDR3 is 16 amino acids. Trimming at V came to 5 bases and at J to 7 bases, leaving 7 bases not matched to a gene. Germline V gene data show CDR1 as SGHTA and CDR2 as FQGTGA. This CDR3 reads CASSGGTSGRINEQFF. CDR3 DNA sequence: TGTGCCAGCAGCGGAGGGACTAGCGGGAGAATAAATGAGCAGTTCTTC.

This clone occurred a few times. The chain couples TRBV9 to TRBJ1-1, with D hard to call. The CDR3 covers 15 residues. Germline V gene data show CDR1 as SGDLS and CDR2 as YYNGEE. The germline V and J ends were trimmed by 4 bases and 3 bases, with 16 bases remaining between them. DNA of the CDR3: TGTGCCAGCAGCTCGGGAGGGATCCCAGACACTGAAGCTTTCTTT. This gives the protein CASSSGGIPDTEAFF.

The sample holds a few counts of this clone. The chain joins TRBV6-1 to TRBJ2-1; D perhaps matches TRBD2 (5 bases). V was shortened by 3 bases and J by 4 bases, with 19 bases between the two germline ends. This CDR3 has 17 residues. Germline loops: CDR1 MNHNS, CDR2 SASEGT. This CDR3 is CASSDGRVTGKYNEQFF. CDR3 in DNA: TGTGCCAGCAGTGACGGTAGGGTGACGGGAAAGTACAATGAGCAGTTCTTC.

The chain uses TRBV6-1 and TRBJ1-1; TRBD1 matches at 8 bases. Germline CDR1 MNHNS, CDR2 SASEGT. CDR3 size: 15 residues. V was pared by 3 bases and J by 0 bases, with 3 bases of the junction left unmatched. The DNA of the CDR3 is TGTGCCAGCAGTGACAGGGGGCTGATGAACACTGAAGCTTTCTTT. Amino acid sequence: CASSDRGLMNTEAFF.

The CDR3 DNA sequence: TGCGCCAGCAGCTTGAATGGAGGAAACACTGAAGCTTTCTTT. Its protein product is CASSLNGGNTEAFF. This chain connects TRBV5-1 to TRBJ1-1; D not certain. Trimming took 1 base from V and 2 from J, leaving 9 bases between them. The length of the CDR3 is 14 residues. Germline V CDR1 and CDR2: SGHRS, YFSETQ.

CDR3 sequence reads: CASSYLGYEQYF. The CDR3 DNA is TGTGCCAGCAGCTACCTAGGCTACGAGCAGTACTTC. The V call is TRBV7-2, the J call TRBJ2-7; D uncertain. The germline V and J ends were trimmed by 4 bases and 3 bases, with 7 bases remaining between them. CDR3 size: 12 residues. The germline CDR1 and CDR2 sequences are SGHTA and FQGNSA. Looking up the rest from reference TRBV7-2 and TRBJ2-7 gives the full variable domain: GAGVSQSPSNKVTEKGKDVELRCDPISGHTALYWYRQSLGQGLEFLIYFQGNSAPDKSGLPSDRFSAERTGGSVSTLTIQRTQQEDSAVYLCASSYLGYEQYFGPGTRLTVT.

The chain is built from TRBV7-3 and TRBJ1-1; 7 bases line up with TRBD1. Germline V gene lookup returns CDR1 SGHTA and CDR2 FQGTGA. After removal of 5 bases from V and 1 base from J, the junction contained 7 bases not matched to a gene. This CDR3 has 15 residues. This CDR3 reads CASSPLTGSNTEAFF. The CDR3 DNA reads as TGTGCCAGCAGCCCGTTGACAGGGTCGAACACTGAAGCTTTCTTT.

This clone was observed a handful of times. The rearrangement joins TRBV27 to TRBJ2-2, with 13 bases identical to TRBD2. Germline assignment: CDR1 MNHEY and CDR2 SMNVEV (reference sequence). The trim removed 8 bases at V and 6 bases at J, leaving 12 bases unmatched. CDR3 length: 17 amino acids. The CDR3 here is CASLKLAGGQEAGELFF. The DNA for the CDR3 is TGTGCCAGCCTTAAACTAGCGGGAGGGCAGGAGGCCGGGGAGCTGTTTTTT.

There are a few counts of this clone. The CDR3 DNA follows: TGTGCCAGTAGTATAAGGGGGAGAGGCTACACCTTC. Translating gives CASSIRGRGYTF. The chain links TRBV19 to TRBJ1-2; a possible D gene is TRBD1 (6 bases). This CDR3 contains 12 residues. V was pared by 2 bases and J by 8 bases, with 9 bases between. Germline-derived CDR1 and CDR2 are LNHDA and SQIVND (reference sequence).

This clone is a singleton in its sample. V gene TRBV11-3 combines with J gene TRBJ2-2; TRBD2 matches 9 bases. J was trimmed by 5 bases and V by 5 bases; bases with no gene match: 15. The CDR3 spans 18 residues. Germline V gene sequence: CDR1 SGHNT, CDR2 YENEEA. This CDR3 is CASSPRGAGGSGTGELFF. Here the CDR3 DNA reads TGTGCCAGCAGCCCCAGAGGAGCGGGGGGTTCCGGGACCGGGGAGCTGTTTTTT.

This clone was counted between two and nine times. The chain is built from TRBV5-6 and TRBJ2-1, with TRBD2 matching 7 bases. The V segment lost 4 bases and the J segment 5 bases; nucleotides outside the gene matches: 21. This CDR3 has 19 residues. CDR1 is SGHDT, CDR2 YYEEEE, per germline. As DNA, the CDR3 is TGTGCCAGCAGCCGGGAGGTCGGCGGGGGTTCTATCCGTAACAATGAGCAGTTCTTC. This translates into CASSREVGGGSIRNNEQFF.

The V call is TRBV27, the J call TRBJ2-2; TRBD1 might be the D (7 bases). The CDR3 totals 15 residues. The germline V gene has CDR1 MNHEY and CDR2 SMNVEV (reference sequence). The ends were cut back, 5 bases at V and 7 bases at J, with 17 bases in the middle. The CDR3 is CASSTVRGEIGELFF. As DNA, the CDR3 is TGTGCCAGCAGTACGGTCAGGGGGGAAATCGGGGAGCTGTTTTTT.